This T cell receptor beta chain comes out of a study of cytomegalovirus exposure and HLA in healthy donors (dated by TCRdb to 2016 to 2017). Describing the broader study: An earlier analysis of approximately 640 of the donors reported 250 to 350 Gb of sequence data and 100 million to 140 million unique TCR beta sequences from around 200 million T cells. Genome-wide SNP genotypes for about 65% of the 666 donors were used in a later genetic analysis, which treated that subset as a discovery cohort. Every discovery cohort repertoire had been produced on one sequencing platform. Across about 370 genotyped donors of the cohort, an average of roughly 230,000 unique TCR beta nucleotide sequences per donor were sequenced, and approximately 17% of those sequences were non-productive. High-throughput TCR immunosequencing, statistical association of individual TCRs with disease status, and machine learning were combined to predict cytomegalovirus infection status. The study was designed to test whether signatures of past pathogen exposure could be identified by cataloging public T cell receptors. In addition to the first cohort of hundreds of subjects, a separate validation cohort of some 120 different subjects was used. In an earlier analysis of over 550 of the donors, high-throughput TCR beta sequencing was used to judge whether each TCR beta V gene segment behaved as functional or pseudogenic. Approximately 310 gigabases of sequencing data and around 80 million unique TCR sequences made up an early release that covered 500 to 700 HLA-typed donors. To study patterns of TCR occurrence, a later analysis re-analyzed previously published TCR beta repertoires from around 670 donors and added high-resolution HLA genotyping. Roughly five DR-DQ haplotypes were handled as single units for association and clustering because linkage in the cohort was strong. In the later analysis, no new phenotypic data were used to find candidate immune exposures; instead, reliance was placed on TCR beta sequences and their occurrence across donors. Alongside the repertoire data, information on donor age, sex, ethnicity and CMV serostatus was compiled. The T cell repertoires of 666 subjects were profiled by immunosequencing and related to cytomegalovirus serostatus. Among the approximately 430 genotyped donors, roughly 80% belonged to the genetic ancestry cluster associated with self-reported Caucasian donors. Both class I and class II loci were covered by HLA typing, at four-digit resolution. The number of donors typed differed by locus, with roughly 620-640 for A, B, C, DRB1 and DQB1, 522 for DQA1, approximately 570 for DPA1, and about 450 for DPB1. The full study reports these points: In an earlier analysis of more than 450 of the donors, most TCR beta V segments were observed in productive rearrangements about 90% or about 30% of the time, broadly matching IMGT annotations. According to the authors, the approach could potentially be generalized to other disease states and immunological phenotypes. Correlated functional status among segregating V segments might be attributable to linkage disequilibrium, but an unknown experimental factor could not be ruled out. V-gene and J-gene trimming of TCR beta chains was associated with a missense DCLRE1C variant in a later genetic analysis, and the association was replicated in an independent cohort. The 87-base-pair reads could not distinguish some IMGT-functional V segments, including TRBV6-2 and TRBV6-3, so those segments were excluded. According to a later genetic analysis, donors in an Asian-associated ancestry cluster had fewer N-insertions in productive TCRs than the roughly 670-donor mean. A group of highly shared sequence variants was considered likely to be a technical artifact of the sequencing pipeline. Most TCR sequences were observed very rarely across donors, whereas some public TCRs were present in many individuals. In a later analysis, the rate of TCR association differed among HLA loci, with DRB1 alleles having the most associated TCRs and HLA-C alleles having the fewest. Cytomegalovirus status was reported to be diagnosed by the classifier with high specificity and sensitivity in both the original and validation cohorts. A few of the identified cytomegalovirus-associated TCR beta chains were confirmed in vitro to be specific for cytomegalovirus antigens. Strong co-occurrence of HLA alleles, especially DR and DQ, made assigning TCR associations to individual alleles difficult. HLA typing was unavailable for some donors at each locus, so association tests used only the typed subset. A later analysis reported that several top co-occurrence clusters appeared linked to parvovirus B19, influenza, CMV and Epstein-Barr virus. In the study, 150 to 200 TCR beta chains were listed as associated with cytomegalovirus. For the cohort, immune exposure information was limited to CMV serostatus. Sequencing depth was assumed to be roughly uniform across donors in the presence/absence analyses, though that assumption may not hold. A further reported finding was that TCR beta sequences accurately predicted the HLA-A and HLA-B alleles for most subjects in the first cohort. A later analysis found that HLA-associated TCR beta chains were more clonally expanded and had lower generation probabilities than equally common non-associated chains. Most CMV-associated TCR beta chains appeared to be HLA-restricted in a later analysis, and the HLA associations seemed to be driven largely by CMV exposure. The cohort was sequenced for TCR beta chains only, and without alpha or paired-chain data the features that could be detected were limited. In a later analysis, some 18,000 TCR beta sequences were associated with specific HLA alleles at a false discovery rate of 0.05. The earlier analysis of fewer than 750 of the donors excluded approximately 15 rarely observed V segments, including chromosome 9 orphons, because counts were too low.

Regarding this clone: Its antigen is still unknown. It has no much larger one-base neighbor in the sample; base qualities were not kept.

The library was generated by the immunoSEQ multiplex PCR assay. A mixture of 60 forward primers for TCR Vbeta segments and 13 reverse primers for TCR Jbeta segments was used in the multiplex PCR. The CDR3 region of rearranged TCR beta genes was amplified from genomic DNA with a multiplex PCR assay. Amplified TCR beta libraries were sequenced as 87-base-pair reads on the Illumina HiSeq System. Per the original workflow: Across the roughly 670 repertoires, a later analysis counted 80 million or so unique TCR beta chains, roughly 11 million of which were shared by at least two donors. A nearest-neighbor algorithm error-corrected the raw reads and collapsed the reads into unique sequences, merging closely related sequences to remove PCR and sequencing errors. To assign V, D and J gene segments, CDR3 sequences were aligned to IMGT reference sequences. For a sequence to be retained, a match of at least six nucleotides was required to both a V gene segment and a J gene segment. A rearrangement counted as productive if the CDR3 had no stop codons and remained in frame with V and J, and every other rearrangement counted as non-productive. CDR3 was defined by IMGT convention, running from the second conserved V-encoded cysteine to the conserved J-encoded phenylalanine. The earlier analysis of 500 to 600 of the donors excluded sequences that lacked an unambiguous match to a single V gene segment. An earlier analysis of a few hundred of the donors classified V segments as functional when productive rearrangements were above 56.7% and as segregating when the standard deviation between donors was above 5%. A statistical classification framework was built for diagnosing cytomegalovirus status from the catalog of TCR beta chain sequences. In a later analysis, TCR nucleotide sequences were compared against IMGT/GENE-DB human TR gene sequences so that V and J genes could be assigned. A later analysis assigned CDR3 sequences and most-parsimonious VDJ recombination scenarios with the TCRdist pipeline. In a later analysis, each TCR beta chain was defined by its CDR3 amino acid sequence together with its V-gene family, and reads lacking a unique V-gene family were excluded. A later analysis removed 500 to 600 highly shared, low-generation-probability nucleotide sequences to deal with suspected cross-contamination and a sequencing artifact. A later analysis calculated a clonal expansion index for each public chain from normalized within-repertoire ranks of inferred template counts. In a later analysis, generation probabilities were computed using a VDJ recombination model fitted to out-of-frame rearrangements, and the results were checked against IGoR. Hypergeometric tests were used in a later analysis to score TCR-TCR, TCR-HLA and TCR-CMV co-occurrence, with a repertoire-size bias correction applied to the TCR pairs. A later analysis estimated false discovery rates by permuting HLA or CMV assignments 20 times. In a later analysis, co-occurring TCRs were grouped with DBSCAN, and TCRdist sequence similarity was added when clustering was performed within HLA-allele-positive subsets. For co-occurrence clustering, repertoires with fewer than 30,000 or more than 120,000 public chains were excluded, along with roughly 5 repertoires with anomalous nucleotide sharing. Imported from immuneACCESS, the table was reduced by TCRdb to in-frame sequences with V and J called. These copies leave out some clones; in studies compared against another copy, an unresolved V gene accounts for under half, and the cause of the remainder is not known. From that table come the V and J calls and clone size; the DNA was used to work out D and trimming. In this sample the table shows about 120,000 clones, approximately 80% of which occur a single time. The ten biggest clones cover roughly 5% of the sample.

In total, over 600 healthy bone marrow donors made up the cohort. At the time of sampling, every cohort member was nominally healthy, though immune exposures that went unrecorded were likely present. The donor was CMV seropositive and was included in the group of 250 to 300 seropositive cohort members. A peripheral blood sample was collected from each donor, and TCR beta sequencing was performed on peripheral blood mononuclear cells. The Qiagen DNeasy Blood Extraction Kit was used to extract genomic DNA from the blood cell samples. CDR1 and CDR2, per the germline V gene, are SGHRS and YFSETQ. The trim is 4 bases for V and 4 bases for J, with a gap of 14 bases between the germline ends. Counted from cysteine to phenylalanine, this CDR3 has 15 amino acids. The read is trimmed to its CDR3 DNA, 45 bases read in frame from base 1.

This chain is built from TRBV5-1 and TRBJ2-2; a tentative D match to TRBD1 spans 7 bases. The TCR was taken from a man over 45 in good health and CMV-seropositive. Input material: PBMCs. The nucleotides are TGCGCCAGCAGCGCCAGACAGGGAGGCACCGGGGAGCTGTTTTTT. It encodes CASSARQGGTGELFF.